This passage covers 15 T cell receptor beta chains from one sample sequenced in a study of neurological immune-mediated disorders. Each CDR3 protein gets one entry after TCRdb re-called the 5' RACE reads with MiXCR. The sample has 71,000 or so distinct CDR3 sequences; roughly an eighth are singletons. Indicated time point: longitudinal time-point 1 (baseline). Source material: PBMCs. The receptor source for this set is a female donor with HTLV-1-associated myelopathy (HAM/TSP).

This clonotype qualifies as medium-sized. The gene calls are TRBV28 and TRBJ1-5; D uncertain. From germline, CDR1 is MDHEN and CDR2 SYDVKM. V lost 2 bases and J 4 bases, leaving 3 bases between the germline ends. This CDR3 spans 12 amino acids. The CDR3 DNA reads as TGTGCCAGCAGTTTAATAAATCAGCCCCAGCATTTT. Translation gives CASSLINQPQHF.

Many counts were recorded for this clonotype. The rearrangement joins TRBV9 to TRBJ1-1; no firm D call. CDR1 is SGDLS and CDR2 is YYNGEE in the germline V gene. This CDR3 is built from 13 residues. V was pared by 2 bases and J by 1 base, with 6 bases between. For the CDR3, the DNA is TGTGCCAGCAGCGTGTCGGGGAACACTGAAGCTTTCTTT. This encodes CASSVSGNTEAFF.

This clonotype was recorded many times. The J gene is TRBJ1-6, the V gene TRBV20-1, with TRBD1 as a possible D gene (6 bases). Germline-derived CDR1 and CDR2 are DFQATT and SNEGSKA (reference sequence). Trimming left V 7 bases short and J 8 bases short, with 12 bases between. This CDR3 is 12 amino acids long. The CDR3 DNA sequence: TGCAGTGTAATCAGGGGATATTCACCCCTCCACTTT. Encoded protein: CSVIRGYSPLHF.

This clonotype was seen at least ten times. The V and J genes are TRBV12-3 or TRBV12-4 and TRBJ2-3, with TRBD2 as a possible D gene (5 bases). The length of the CDR3 is 16 residues. V dropped 3 bases and J dropped 6 bases, with 19 bases sitting between them. For the CDR3, the DNA is TGTGCCAGCAGTTTGCGTTGGGGAGAGGGTCACGATACGCAGTATTTT. Translated: CASSLRWGEGHDTQYF.

The chain has TRBV20-1 and TRBJ2-3, with no clear D. Germline lookup yields CDR1 DFQATT and CDR2 SNEGSKA (reference sequence). The length of the CDR3 is 14 residues. V was shortened by 0 bases and J by 4 bases, with 11 bases between the two germline ends. The CDR3 region has the DNA TGCAGTGCTAGAGATGCCGGTGGCGCAGATACGCAGTATTTT. Translated, it gives CSARDAGGADTQYF.

This clonotype came up a few times. The rearrangement joins TRBV10-3 to TRBJ2-1; D unresolved. Deletions cut 0 bases from V and 8 bases from J, with 11 bases between. This CDR3 contains 14 residues. Germline V gene sequence: CDR1 ENHRY, CDR2 SYGVKD. The CDR3 region has the DNA TGTGCCATCAGTGAGTCGACACGGGCTGATGAGCAGTTCTTC. Amino acids: CAISESTRADEQFF.

This clonotype was seen repeatedly, ten times or more. The rearrangement joins TRBV5-1 to TRBJ1-1; TRBD1 is a possible D gene (6 bases). Between the trimmed V and J ends, which lost 3 bases and 3 bases, there was a span of 15 bases. CDR1 and CDR2 (germline): SGHRS, YFSETQ. This CDR3 is built from 15 residues. CDR3 amino acids: CASSSRPGEYTEAFF. The DNA for the CDR3 is TGCGCCAGCAGCTCCCGGCCAGGGGAGTACACTGAAGCTTTCTTT. Supplemented by reference TRBV5-1 and TRBJ1-1, the full variable domain reads KAGVTQTPRYLIKTRGQQVTLSCSPISGHRSVSWYQQTPGQGLQFLFEYFSETQRNKGNFPGRFSGRQFSNSRSEMNVSTLELGDSALYLCASSSRPGEYTEAFFGQGTRLTVV.

The gene calls are TRBV7-2 and TRBJ2-1; tentative D call: TRBD2 (7 bases). Germline loops: CDR1 SGHTA, CDR2 FQGNSA. V gave up 5 bases and J gave up 4 bases, with 18 bases separating them. This CDR3 is built from 16 residues. As DNA, the CDR3 is TGTGCCAGCAGCGACCCGCGCGGGGGCCCTTACAATGAGCAGTTCTTC. Translation: CASSDPRGGPYNEQFF. Filled out from reference TRBV7-2 and TRBJ2-1, the complete variable domain reads GAGVSQSPSNKVTEKGKDVELRCDPISGHTALYWYRQSLGQGLEFLIYFQGNSAPDKSGLPSDRFSAERTGGSVSTLTIQRTQQEDSAVYLCASSDPRGGPYNEQFFGPGTRLTVL.

This chain joins TRBV7-2 and TRBJ2-3; 8 nucleotides agree with TRBD2. V lost 6 bases, J lost 6 bases, and 11 bases stayed unmatched. Germline V gene lookup returns CDR1 SGHTA and CDR2 FQGNSA. The CDR3 spans 15 residues. The DNA of the CDR3 is TGTGCCAGCAGAGAGAGCGGGGGTACCGGGGATACGCAGTATTTT. This codes for CASRESGGTGDTQYF.

This clonotype was detected ten times or more. CDR3: CSAPTGGNYGYTF. The CDR3 coding sequence is TGCAGTGCTCCTACAGGGGGAAACTATGGCTACACCTTC. The chain recombines TRBV20-1 with TRBJ1-2; the match to TRBD1 covers 8 bases. V trimming: 5 bases; J trimming: 2 bases; junction bases outside the gene matches: 4. CDR1 is DFQATT and CDR2 is SNEGSKA in the germline V gene (reference sequence). The CDR3 loop spans 13 amino acids.

This clonotype was detected many times. The rearrangement joins TRBV5-1 to TRBJ2-1; 9 bases align to TRBD2. CDR1 SGHRS and CDR2 YFSETQ come from the germline V gene. V lost 5 bases to trimming and J lost 10 bases; unmatched junction nucleotides: 10. The CDR3 sequence is 14 residues long. The CDR3 DNA follows: TGCGCCAGCAGTCCGCTAGCGGGGCGTGGCGAGCAGTTCTTC. As protein: CASSPLAGRGEQFF.

This clonotype has only a few counts. V is TRBV27 and J is TRBJ2-2, with 7 bases matching TRBD2. This CDR3 is built from 14 residues. Trimming removed 10 bases from V and 6 bases from J; junction bases left unmatched: 11. CDR1 and CDR2 (germline): MNHEY, SMNVEV (reference sequence). The CDR3 loop is CATWGGLGAGELFF. In nucleotides, the CDR3 is TGTGCCACGTGGGGAGGGTTGGGGGCCGGGGAGCTGTTTTTT.

In this sample, this clonotype turned up many times. V and J are TRBV6-6 and TRBJ2-3, with TRBD2 identical over 9 bases. The CDR3 runs to 15 residues. The germline CDR1 and CDR2 sequences are MNHNY and SVGAGI (reference sequence). The junction had 15 bases not matched to a gene; V was cut back by 6 bases and J by 11 bases. CDR3 residues: CASRPPGLAAWGQYF. CDR3 nucleotide sequence: TGTGCCAGCAGGCCCCCGGGACTAGCAGCGTGGGGGCAGTATTTT.

This clonotype was counted many times. The chain couples TRBV5-1 to TRBJ2-2; the D gene could be TRBD1 or TRBD2 (5 bases each). V dropped 0 bases and J dropped 4 bases, with 10 bases sitting between them. This CDR3 is built from 15 residues. Germline assignment: CDR1 SGHRS and CDR2 YFSETQ. CDR3 region: CASSLAGPRTGELFF. The CDR3 DNA is TGCGCCAGCAGCTTGGCGGGACCGCGCACCGGGGAGCTGTTTTTT.

J is TRBJ2-1 and V is TRBV5-1, with 10 nucleotides matching TRBD2. The germline V gene encodes CDR1 SGHRS and CDR2 YFSETQ. The junction had 6 bases not matched to a gene; V was cut back by 7 bases and J by 2 bases. The CDR3 is made up of 15 amino acids. CDR3 nucleotides: TGCGCCAGCGAAATAAGCGGGGGGGCCTACAATGAGCAGTTCTTC. It codes for CASEISGGAYNEQFF.